Below are 9 T cell receptor beta chains sequenced from a single sample in a study of monozygotic twins with inflammatory bowel disease. From the 5' RACE reads, TCRdb lists one entry per CDR3 protein and no DNA. The sample has 90,000 to 110,000 distinct CDR3 sequences. Sample: blood. The receptors come from a human donor with ulcerative colitis or Crohn's disease, or a healthy co-twin of an affected twin (not recorded which).

The rearrangement uses TRBV15 and TRBJ2-5; TCRdb proposes TRBD1, but this gene call is untestable without DNA. The CDR3 totals 15 residues. Per germline, CDR1 LNHNV and CDR2 YYDKDF (reference sequence). The CDR3 is CATSRDGGAEETQYF.

The rearrangement joins TRBV13 to TRBJ2-1; TCRdb's D call, TRBD1, is unchecked because there is no DNA. Per the germline V gene, CDR1 is PRHDT and CDR2 is FYEKMQ (reference sequence). The CDR3 is 15 amino acids. CDR3 in amino acids: CASSLRLAGHNEQFF.

This chain connects TRBV3-1 to TRBJ1-2. Germline CDR1 is LGHDT and CDR2 is YNNKEL (reference sequence). CDR3 length: 13 amino acids. Here the CDR3 reads CASSPDGYYGYTF.

The chain employs TRBV5-4 and TRBJ2-3; TCRdb designates TRBD2, a call that cannot be tested without DNA. Germline CDR1 reads SGHNT; CDR2 reads YYREEE (reference sequence). This CDR3 has 14 residues. The CDR3 loop is CASSWGGPTDTQYF.

Frequency places this clonotype as medium-sized. This chain connects TRBV27 to TRBJ1-6. Per germline, CDR1 MNHEY and CDR2 SMNVEV (reference sequence). The CDR3 sequence is 14 residues long. The CDR3 sequence is CASNLGGVNSPLHF.

This chain connects TRBV6-1 to TRBJ1-4; no DNA is available, so the TRBD1 call from TCRdb remains unchecked. This CDR3 has 17 amino acids. CDR1 MNHNS and CDR2 SASEGT come from the germline V gene. The CDR3 reads CASSADRGIPIGEKLFF.

The gene calls are TRBV7-9 and TRBJ2-7; TCRdb's D gene call, TRBD1, goes unchecked for lack of DNA. There are 14 residues in the CDR3. Germline values: CDR1 SEHNR, CDR2 FQNEAQ (reference sequence). Here the CDR3 reads CASSSGQSSYEQYF.

The chain joins TRBV7-2 to TRBJ2-1. Germline values: CDR1 SGHTA, CDR2 FQGNSA. This CDR3 is 13 amino acids long. This chain's CDR3 is CASSLPVYNEQFF. The full variable domain, with the rest looked up from reference TRBV7-2 and TRBJ2-1, is GAGVSQSPSNKVTEKGKDVELRCDPISGHTALYWYRQSLGQGLEFLIYFQGNSAPDKSGLPSDRFSAERTGGSVSTLTIQRTQQEDSAVYLCASSLPVYNEQFFGPGTRLTVL.

The rearrangement uses TRBV11-1 and TRBJ1-5. CDR3 length: 21 amino acids. In germline, CDR1 is SGHAT, CDR2 FQDESV (reference sequence). The CDR3 loop reads CASSLEWGGREPTRDNQPQHF.